A selection of T cell receptor beta chains follows, all from one sample in a study of neurological immune-mediated disorders. TCRdb re-analysed the 5' RACE reads in MiXCR, keeping a single row per CDR3 protein. The sample holds 60,000 or so distinct CDR3 sequences, 3% to 4% seen once. The sequenced sample was PBMCs. The receptors stem from a woman aged 55-69 years with multiple sclerosis. Each CDR3 is given with its conserved first and last residue. Fields, in order: V gene, D gene, clone size, J gene, CDR3 protein, CDR3 DNA. A D gene is named only where the DNA matches it firmly. The size field is filled for only some rows; it gives once, few, many or a size class.

v_call: TRBV7-9; d_call: TRBD2; clone_size: many; j_call: TRBJ2-3; cdr3_aa: CASSPSGLDTQYF; cdr3_nt: TGTGCCAGCAGCCCTAGCGGACTAGATACGCAGTATTTT
v_call: TRBV12-3/TRBV12-4; d_call: TRBD1; clone_size: many; j_call: TRBJ1-5; cdr3_aa: CASSAGTGSNQPQHF; cdr3_nt: TGTGCCAGCAGTGCCGGGACAGGGAGCAATCAGCCCCAGCATTTT
v_call: TRBV6-5; d_call: -; clone_size: many; j_call: TRBJ2-1; cdr3_aa: CASSYVIGGSSEQFF; cdr3_nt: TGTGCCAGCAGTTACGTCATTGGGGGGTCGAGTGAGCAGTTCTTC
v_call: TRBV2; d_call: -; clone_size: many; j_call: TRBJ1-1; cdr3_aa: CASSVRAEAFF; cdr3_nt: TGTGCCAGCAGTGTACGGGCCGAAGCTTTCTTT
v_call: TRBV12-3/TRBV12-4; d_call: -; clone_size: many; j_call: TRBJ2-1; cdr3_aa: CASSLPGPHNEQFF; cdr3_nt: TGTGCCAGCAGTTTACCAGGGCCCCACAATGAGCAGTTCTTC
v_call: TRBV7-2; d_call: -; clone_size: many; j_call: TRBJ1-1; cdr3_aa: CASSPGSANTEAFF; cdr3_nt: TGTGCCAGCAGTCCAGGCAGCGCGAACACTGAAGCTTTCTTT
v_call: TRBV6-4; d_call: TRBD1; clone_size: many; j_call: TRBJ2-6; cdr3_aa: CASSDGTGGSGANVLTF; cdr3_nt: TGTGCCAGCAGTGACGGGACAGGGGGCTCTGGGGCCAACGTCCTGACTTTC
v_call: TRBV5-1; d_call: -; clone_size: many; j_call: TRBJ2-3; cdr3_aa: CASKPSPYTDTQYF; cdr3_nt: TGCGCCAGCAAACCGAGCCCCTACACAGATACGCAGTATTTT
v_call: TRBV20-1; d_call: -; clone_size: many; j_call: TRBJ2-3; cdr3_aa: CSAMTLLGQYF; cdr3_nt: TGCAGTGCTATGACCCTTTTGGGGCAGTATTTT
v_call: TRBV4-1; d_call: -; clone_size: many; j_call: TRBJ2-2; cdr3_aa: CASSQGGGRAGGELFF; cdr3_nt: TGCGCCAGCAGCCAAGGAGGAGGTAGGGCCGGCGGGGAGCTGTTTTTT
v_call: TRBV4-1; d_call: TRBD2; clone_size: -; j_call: TRBJ2-5; cdr3_aa: CASSQDPLTSGRAGGIGETQYF; cdr3_nt: TGCGCCAGCAGCCAAGACCCCCTTACTAGCGGGAGGGCCGGGGGGATTGGAGAGACCCAGTACTTC
v_call: TRBV24-1; d_call: -; clone_size: many; j_call: TRBJ1-1; cdr3_aa: CATSDPRTDEAFF; cdr3_nt: TGTGCCACCAGTGATCCGAGGACGGATGAAGCTTTCTTT
v_call: TRBV28; d_call: -; clone_size: many; j_call: TRBJ2-5; cdr3_aa: CASSLLGEQETQYF; cdr3_nt: TGTGCCAGCAGTTTATTAGGGGAACAAGAGACCCAGTACTTC
v_call: TRBV7-8; d_call: -; clone_size: many; j_call: TRBJ2-2; cdr3_aa: CASSILSGELFF; cdr3_nt: TGTGCCAGCAGCATCCTATCCGGGGAGCTGTTTTTT
v_call: TRBV12-3/TRBV12-4; d_call: -; clone_size: many; j_call: TRBJ1-1; cdr3_aa: CASSPSGRRNTEAFF; cdr3_nt: TGTGCCAGCAGTCCCTCGGGACGGAGAAACACTGAAGCTTTCTTT
v_call: TRBV20-1; d_call: TRBD2; clone_size: many; j_call: TRBJ2-2; cdr3_aa: CSARDPATSANTGELFF; cdr3_nt: TGCAGTGCTAGAGATCCCGCGACTAGCGCGAACACCGGGGAGCTGTTTTTT
v_call: TRBV6-2/TRBV6-3; d_call: -; clone_size: many; j_call: TRBJ2-7; cdr3_aa: CASIGSHRAYEQYF; cdr3_nt: TGTGCCAGCATAGGGTCCCATAGGGCCTACGAGCAGTACTTC
v_call: TRBV6-4; d_call: -; clone_size: many; j_call: TRBJ2-6; cdr3_aa: CASSDFGGANVLTF; cdr3_nt: TGTGCCAGCAGTGACTTTGGGGGGGCCAACGTCCTGACTTTC
v_call: TRBV5-6; d_call: -; clone_size: many; j_call: TRBJ1-1; cdr3_aa: CASSLAQHRTEAFF; cdr3_nt: TGTGCCAGCAGCTTGGCACAGCATAGGACTGAAGCTTTCTTT
v_call: TRBV11-3; d_call: -; clone_size: -; j_call: TRBJ2-1; cdr3_aa: CASSYRDPPDF; cdr3_nt: TGTGCCAGCAGCTACCGGGACCCCCCGGACTTC
v_call: TRBV7-9; d_call: -; clone_size: many; j_call: TRBJ1-4; cdr3_aa: CASSGQANEKLFF; cdr3_nt: TGTGCCAGCAGCGGGCAGGCAAATGAAAAACTGTTTTTT
v_call: TRBV29-1; d_call: -; clone_size: many; j_call: TRBJ2-3; cdr3_aa: CSVEGGAGTQYF; cdr3_nt: TGCAGCGTTGAAGGCGGGGCGGGTACGCAGTATTTT
v_call: TRBV9; d_call: -; clone_size: many; j_call: TRBJ1-6; cdr3_aa: CASSPRGSNSPLHF; cdr3_nt: TGTGCCAGCAGCCCCCGGGGGTCTAATTCACCCCTCCACTTT
v_call: TRBV3-1; d_call: -; clone_size: many; j_call: TRBJ1-1; cdr3_aa: CASSQGSLRGPEAFF; cdr3_nt: TGTGCCAGCAGCCAAGGCTCATTAAGGGGCCCTGAAGCTTTCTTT
v_call: TRBV20-1; d_call: TRBD2; clone_size: many; j_call: TRBJ2-7; cdr3_aa: CSARGASGGVYEQYF; cdr3_nt: TGCAGTGCTAGAGGTGCTAGCGGGGGGGTCTACGAGCAGTACTTC
v_call: TRBV5-1; d_call: -; clone_size: -; j_call: TRBJ1-1; cdr3_aa: CASSLDTGRGAEAFF; cdr3_nt: TGCGCCAGCAGCTTGGACACTGGCAGGGGTGCTGAAGCTTTCTTT
v_call: TRBV5-1; d_call: TRBD2; clone_size: many; j_call: TRBJ2-3; cdr3_aa: CASSLRTSGEGDTQYF; cdr3_nt: TGCGCCAGCAGCCTGAGGACTAGCGGGGAGGGAGATACGCAGTATTTT
v_call: TRBV5-1; d_call: -; clone_size: many; j_call: TRBJ1-4; cdr3_aa: CASSPREHEKLFF; cdr3_nt: TGCGCCAGCAGCCCCCGGGAGCATGAAAAACTGTTTTTT
v_call: TRBV7-3; d_call: -; clone_size: many; j_call: TRBJ2-5; cdr3_aa: CASSHRGASGETQYF; cdr3_nt: TGTGCCAGCAGCCACCGGGGGGCTAGTGGTGAGACCCAGTACTTC
v_call: TRBV7-6; d_call: -; clone_size: many; j_call: TRBJ2-2; cdr3_aa: CASSLEGVNTGELFF; cdr3_nt: TGTGCCAGCAGCTTGGAGGGGGTCAACACCGGGGAGCTGTTTTTT
v_call: TRBV9; d_call: -; clone_size: many; j_call: TRBJ2-2; cdr3_aa: CASSVDRGGTGELFF; cdr3_nt: TGTGCCAGCAGCGTAGATCGTGGAGGTACCGGGGAGCTGTTTTTT
v_call: TRBV5-1; d_call: TRBD1; clone_size: many; j_call: TRBJ1-2; cdr3_aa: CASQGTGSARGYTF; cdr3_nt: TGCGCCAGCCAGGGGACAGGGTCTGCGCGAGGCTACACCTTC
v_call: TRBV10-3; d_call: -; clone_size: many; j_call: TRBJ1-2; cdr3_aa: CAIKGTEDYGYTF; cdr3_nt: TGTGCCATCAAGGGGACTGAAGACTATGGCTACACCTTC
v_call: TRBV5-1; d_call: TRBD2; clone_size: many; j_call: TRBJ2-3; cdr3_aa: CASSLRTSGTDTQYF; cdr3_nt: TGCGCCAGCAGCTTGAGGACTAGCGGCACAGATACGCAGTATTTT
v_call: TRBV6-5; d_call: TRBD1; clone_size: many; j_call: TRBJ2-7; cdr3_aa: CASRAGTGVYEQYF; cdr3_nt: TGTGCCAGCAGGGCCGGGACAGGGGTGTACGAGCAGTACTTC
v_call: TRBV5-1; d_call: TRBD1; clone_size: many; j_call: TRBJ1-1; cdr3_aa: CASSLEGQGRYTEAFF; cdr3_nt: TGCGCCAGCAGCTTGGAGGGACAGGGGAGGTACACTGAAGCTTTCTTT
v_call: TRBV4-1; d_call: TRBD1; clone_size: many; j_call: TRBJ1-4; cdr3_aa: CASSDRTGFDEKLFF; cdr3_nt: TGCGCCAGCAGCGACCGGACAGGGTTCGACGAAAAACTGTTTTTT
v_call: TRBV5-1; d_call: TRBD2; clone_size: many; j_call: TRBJ2-1; cdr3_aa: CASGLAVGSYNEQFF; cdr3_nt: TGCGCCAGCGGACTAGCGGTTGGCTCCTACAATGAGCAGTTCTTC
v_call: TRBV29-1; d_call: -; clone_size: many; j_call: TRBJ2-5; cdr3_aa: CSVDEFDRTVETQYF; cdr3_nt: TGCAGCGTGGATGAATTTGACAGGACGGTAGAGACCCAGTACTTC
v_call: TRBV7-2; d_call: TRBD2; clone_size: many; j_call: TRBJ2-3; cdr3_aa: CASSWGLGEGYTQYF; cdr3_nt: TGTGCCAGCAGCTGGGGACTGGGGGAGGGATATACGCAGTATTTT
v_call: TRBV5-1; d_call: TRBD2; clone_size: many; j_call: TRBJ2-3; cdr3_aa: CASSRGWTSGTTDTQYF; cdr3_nt: TGCGCCAGCAGCCGGGGATGGACTAGCGGTACCACAGATACGCAGTATTTT
v_call: TRBV6-5; d_call: TRBD1; clone_size: many; j_call: TRBJ1-1; cdr3_aa: CASSYTLRTGSMNTEAFF; cdr3_nt: TGTGCCAGCAGTTACACCCTGAGGACAGGATCTATGAACACTGAAGCTTTCTTT